This entry features one T cell receptor (beta chain) sequence. Antigen: not known. This sample is drawn from a study of T cells in Graves' hyperthyroidism and ophthalmopathy. The CDR3 regions of TCR beta were amplified from RNA transcripts. First-round RT-PCR targeting the TCR CDR3 was performed with the HTBI primer set. TCRdb used MiXCR to reprocess the multiplex PCR reads, holding one entry per CDR3 protein. The repertoire includes about 360,000 distinct CDR3 sequences, less than 15% of them detected once, and roughly 9.2% sits in the top ten. Criteria for exclusion of patients were uncontrolled infection, other autoimmune disease, pregnancy or lactation. The CDR3 totals 14 residues. The germline CDR1 and CDR2 sequences are DFQATT and SNEGSKA (reference sequence). The trim removed 6 bases at V and 8 bases at J, leaving 6 bases unmatched. Whole-study results and caveats: Model-based prediction identified ophthalmopathy a median 6.5 months prior to its onset. Among clonotypes expanded in thyroid above 0.001, most were also found in blood.

The origin of this receptor is a young woman with Graves' hyperthyroidism. The source material was blood. The chain employs TRBV20-1 and TRBJ2-1; TRBD2 matches at 14 bases. The CDR3 loop reads CSAKPGLAGDEQFF. CDR3 DNA sequence: TGCAGTGCCAAGCCGGGACTAGCGGGAGATGAGCAGTTCTTC.